This is a list of T cell receptor beta chains from one sample in a study of regulatory T cells in long-lasting Graves disease. TCRdb fed the multiplex PCR reads into MiXCR, producing one record per CDR3 protein. Of approximately 350,000 distinct CDR3 sequences in the sample, approximately 16% were seen once. This sample also appeared in a second study, on T cells in Graves' hyperthyroidism and ophthalmopathy.

Material: peripheral blood mononuclear cells (PBMCs), obtained at new diagnosis, from a patient treated with antithyroid drugs. The receptors were sampled from a man between 35 and 55 years old with Graves disease. Both conserved end residues are trimmed from each CDR3.

TRBV27 12 ASSKSRENTEAF
TRBV5-1 18 ASSLASGGALFENTGELF
TRBV14 14 ASSLLLGQGQETQY
TRBV2 12 ASIDRGRITEAF
TRBV29-1 13 SVTRGTAVGGTQY
TRBV7-9 14 ASTLPGQPNTGELF
TRBV28 11 ASTKPAGDTQY
TRBV7-9 12 ASSLALSVYEQY
TRBV9 13 ASSVASLNTGELF
TRBV27 15 ASSSGLAGGWTGELF
TRBV28 12 ASSSRTGYNEQF
TRBV11-3 12 ASGKQGGNYGYT
TRBV30 12 AWMAGTGAEKLF
TRBV14 14 ASSRLAGRKNSPLH
TRBV20-1 12 SATRDSSNEKLF
TRBV10-3 13 AIMEPQGARYEQY
TRBV30 11 AWSVTQGAGYT
TRBV7-8 13 ASSPQAEGESGYT
TRBV6-1 12 ASRATTGSGTQY
TRBV4-1 15 ASSQDWRGGTFYEQY
TRBV20-1 13 SARVPGQGQETQY
TRBV10-3 11 AISVGLGETQY
TRBV11-3 18 ASSPTTGPQGTLSNQPQH
TRBV7-2 14 ASSSKTGDSGNTIY
TRBV29-1 11 SAMDRRNEKLF
TRBV18 13 ASSPPLLRSYGYT
TRBV2 11 ASSLPDRTEAF
TRBV27 10 ASSWGGGEQY
TRBV24-1 17 ATSDLGGDRAESSSPLH
TRBV7-9 14 ASSLRTSDGTDTQY
TRBV12-3/TRBV12-4 14 ASSLAGPLSYNEQF
TRBV29-1 11 SVAIGAGGTQY
TRBV6-2/TRBV6-3 11 ASSYSVLQPQH
TRBV5-4 13 ASRVGGRDYNEQF
TRBV18 12 ASSPDSSNQPQH
TRBV27 12 ASSTRLAVDTQY
TRBV24-1 21 ATSDLGLAGGKQKPANTGELF
TRBV28 13 ASSLRPRGADTQY
TRBV12-3/TRBV12-4 10 ASSLSALEAF
TRBV19 14 ASGRILREPLQPQH
TRBV6-2/TRBV6-3 15 ASSYPTGLVRTDTQY
TRBV28 16 ASSLSTIYRGPDYEQY
TRBV28 8 ASRQEGYT
TRBV5-4 16 ASSSYPGTVYLGTEAF
TRBV28 13 ASRTQSGGAKEQY
TRBV7-9 13 ASSLGQTNTGELF
TRBV4-2 16 ASSGTSEGFATNEKLF
TRBV4-2 16 ASSPWGPQGAKTGELF
TRBV29-1 11 SDKTQMNTEAF
TRBV2 14 ASSPPARQGHQPQH
TRBV20-1 10 SADSGVYEQY
TRBV28 15 ASSAGLTPVSTDTQY
TRBV7-9 15 ASSLGNLAGIQETQY
TRBV7-3 12 ASSLIGLPDTQY
TRBV6-1 13 ASSPGHGSNQPQH